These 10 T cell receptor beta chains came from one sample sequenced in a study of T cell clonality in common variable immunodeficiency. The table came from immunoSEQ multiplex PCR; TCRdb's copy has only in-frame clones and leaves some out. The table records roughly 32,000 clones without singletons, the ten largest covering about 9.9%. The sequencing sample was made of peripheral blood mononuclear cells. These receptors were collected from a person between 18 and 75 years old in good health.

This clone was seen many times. The CDR3 reads CASSHTSREYSNQPQHF. The sequenced CDR3 bases are TGTGCCAGCAGCCATACGTCCAGGGAATATAGCAATCAGCCC. The V call is TRBV6-2 or TRBV6-3, the J call TRBJ1-5; D possibly corresponds to TRBD1 (5 bases). The read falls 3 residues short of the CDR3 end, and the missing part is taken from the germline J gene. The germline V gene has CDR1 MNHEY and CDR2 SVGEGT. Trimming removed 6 bases from V and 0 bases from J, with 18 bases in between. This CDR3 contains 17 residues.

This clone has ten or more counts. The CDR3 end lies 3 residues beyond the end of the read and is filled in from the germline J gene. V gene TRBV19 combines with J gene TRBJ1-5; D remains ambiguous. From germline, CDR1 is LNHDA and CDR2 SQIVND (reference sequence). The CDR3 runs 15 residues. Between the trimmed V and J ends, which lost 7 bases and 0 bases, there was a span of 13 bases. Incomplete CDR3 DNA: TGTGCCAGTAAGCGGAACAGTGATAGCAATCAGCCC. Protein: CASKRNSDSNQP. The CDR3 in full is CASKRNSDSNQPQHF.

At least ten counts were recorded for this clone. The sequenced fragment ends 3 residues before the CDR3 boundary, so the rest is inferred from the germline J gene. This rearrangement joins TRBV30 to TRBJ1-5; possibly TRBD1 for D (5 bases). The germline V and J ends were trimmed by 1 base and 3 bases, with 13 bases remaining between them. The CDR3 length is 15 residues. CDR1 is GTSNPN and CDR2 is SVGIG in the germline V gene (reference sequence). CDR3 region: CAWSGSGSYNQPQHF. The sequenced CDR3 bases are TGTGCCTGGAGTGGGTCAGGGTCGTACAATCAGCCC. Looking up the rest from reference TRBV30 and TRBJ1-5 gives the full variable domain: SQTIHQWPATLVQPVGSPLSLECTVEGTSNPNLYWYRQAAGRGLQLLFYSVGIGQISSEVPQNLSASRPQDRQFILSSKKLLLSDSGFYLCAWSGSGSYNQPQHFGDGTRLSIL.

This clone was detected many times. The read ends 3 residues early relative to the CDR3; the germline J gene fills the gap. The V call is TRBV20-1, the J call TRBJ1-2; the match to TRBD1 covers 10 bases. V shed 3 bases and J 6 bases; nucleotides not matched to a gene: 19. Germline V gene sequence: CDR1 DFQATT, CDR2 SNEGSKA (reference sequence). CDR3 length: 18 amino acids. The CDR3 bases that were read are TGCAGTGCTAGGGAATTCCGGGACAGGGGCCCCTCCGGGGATGGC. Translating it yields CSAREFRDRGPSGDG. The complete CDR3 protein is CSAREFRDRGPSGDGYTF.

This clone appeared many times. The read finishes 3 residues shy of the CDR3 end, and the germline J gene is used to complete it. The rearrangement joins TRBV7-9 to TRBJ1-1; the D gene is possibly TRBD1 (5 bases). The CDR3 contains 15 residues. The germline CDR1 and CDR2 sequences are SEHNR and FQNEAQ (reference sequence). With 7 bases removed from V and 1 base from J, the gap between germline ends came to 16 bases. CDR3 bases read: TGTGCCAGCACCGTCAGTACAGGATGGAACACTGAA. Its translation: CASTVSTGWNTE. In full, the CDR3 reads CASTVSTGWNTEAFF.

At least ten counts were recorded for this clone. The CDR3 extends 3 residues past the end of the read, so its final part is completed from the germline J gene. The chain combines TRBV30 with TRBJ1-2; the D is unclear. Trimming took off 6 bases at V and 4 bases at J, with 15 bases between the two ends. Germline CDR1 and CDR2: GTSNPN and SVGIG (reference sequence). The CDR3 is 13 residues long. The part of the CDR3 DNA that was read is TGTGCCTGCCGCGAACCGGGTTCCTATGGC. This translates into CACREPGSYG. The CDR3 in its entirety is CACREPGSYGYTF.

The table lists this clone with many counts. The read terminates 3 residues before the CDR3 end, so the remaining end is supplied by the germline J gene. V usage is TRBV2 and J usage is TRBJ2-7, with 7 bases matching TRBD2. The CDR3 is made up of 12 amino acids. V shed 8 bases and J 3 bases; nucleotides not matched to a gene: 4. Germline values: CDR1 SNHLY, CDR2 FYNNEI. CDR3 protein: CASAGVGYEQYF. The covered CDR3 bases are TGTGCCAGCGCGGGAGTTGGCTACGAG.

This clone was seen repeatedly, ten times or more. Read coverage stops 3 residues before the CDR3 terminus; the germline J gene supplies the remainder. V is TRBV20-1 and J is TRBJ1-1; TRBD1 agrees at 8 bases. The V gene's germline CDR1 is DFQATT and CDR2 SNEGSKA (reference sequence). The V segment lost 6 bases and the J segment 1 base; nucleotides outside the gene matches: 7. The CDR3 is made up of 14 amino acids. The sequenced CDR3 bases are TGCAGTGCCACCCGACAGGGGTCGAACACTGAA. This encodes CSATRQGSNTE. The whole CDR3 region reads CSATRQGSNTEAFF.

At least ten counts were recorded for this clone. Incomplete CDR3 DNA: TGTGCCAGCTCCTCGGGGGGGGCCACCGGGGAG. Protein product: CASSSGGATGE. The CDR3 in its entirety is CASSSGGATGELFF. The gene calls are TRBV19 and TRBJ2-2; 8 bases match TRBD2. The read falls 3 residues short of the CDR3 end, and the missing part is taken from the germline J gene. The CDR3 covers 14 residues. Germline V gene sequence: CDR1 LNHDA, CDR2 SQIVND (reference sequence). V lost 9 bases and J lost 4; bases outside the gene matches: 7.

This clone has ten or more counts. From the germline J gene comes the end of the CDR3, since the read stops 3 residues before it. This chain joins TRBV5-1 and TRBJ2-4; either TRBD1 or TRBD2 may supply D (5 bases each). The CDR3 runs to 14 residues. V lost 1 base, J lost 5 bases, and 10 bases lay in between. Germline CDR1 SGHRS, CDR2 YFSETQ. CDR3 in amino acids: CASSLKQGENIQYF. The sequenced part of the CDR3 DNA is TGCGCCAGCAGCTTGAAGCAGGGAGAAAACATT.